The sequence of this T cell receptor beta chain was determined in a study of molecular identifiers for immune sequencing clone quantification. Background on the study: Replicate experiments divided RNA from around 20,000 or 100,000 naive CD8 cells into five parts and sequenced four.

General study findings and limits: Beyond 20 RNA copies, clones held over 99% of effector molecules, compared with under 1% in naive cells. Jurkat TCR RNA from one cell was spiked into about a million naive cells, and it was reportedly detectable there.

The CDR3 is 12 amino acids. Germline CDR1 and CDR2: MGHRA and YSYEKL. Making the bulk TCR libraries relied on previously described methods and listed TCR primers. TCRdb re-called the PCR reads through MiXCR, storing one row per CDR3 protein. In the table there are around 460,000 distinct CDR3 sequences, approximately 25% of which are singletons. To note about this clonotype: Antigen specificity is unknown. One end of the junction is discordant with germline, which a read error may explain.

Source material: naive CD8+ T cells from blood, with Jurkat cell RNA spiked in. As to subset: FACS-sorted CD8+CD4-CCR7+CD45RA+ naive T cells. This chain joins TRBV4-1 and TRBJ1-5; D not certain. This TCR came from a human donor in good health. Some libraries in this study had Jurkat cell RNA spiked in. CDR3 coding DNA: TGCGCCAGCGGCCAAGGAGGACAGCCCCAGCATTTT. Protein sequence: CASGQGGQPQHF.